This T cell receptor beta chain comes out of a study of T cells after yellow fever vaccination. Across the study: Preparing low-cell-number fractions relied on SMART-Seq v4 Ultra Low Input. Study results and caveats: Clonotypes shared by both compartments, CD4 and CD8, made up a small share. Highly abundant clonotypes carried over from the bulk population could end up in FACS-sorted repertoires as contaminants.

Germline CDR1 is SEHNR and CDR2 is FQNEAQ (reference sequence). Trimming took off 1 base at V and 4 bases at J, with 11 bases between the two ends. The CDR3 is made up of 15 amino acids. TCRdb used MiXCR to reprocess the 5' RACE reads, holding one entry per CDR3 protein. The data contain just under 600,000 distinct CDR3 sequences, approximately 15% of them singletons. A word on this clonotype: Antigen unknown.

The V call is TRBV7-9, the J call TRBJ2-1; weak D call: TRBD2 (6 bases). The sequence was obtained from a man aged 30-40 years who received the YFV17D yellow fever vaccine. The material sequenced was PBMCs, taken on the day of the yellow fever booster vaccination. The CDR3 region has the DNA TGTGCCAGCAGCTTAGGAACTAGCAGATACAATGAGCAGTTCTTC. It translates to CASSLGTSRYNEQFF.